This section outlines one TCR beta chain sequence together with its context. Its antigen is currently unknown. The table came from immunoSEQ multiplex PCR; TCRdb's copy has only in-frame clones and leaves some out. In the table there are 150,000 to 200,000 clones, around 86% of which are singletons. The data derive from a study of cytomegalovirus exposure and HLA in healthy donors. Study-wide findings and caveats: Through in vitro validation, three CMV-associated chains were shown to be specific for CMV antigens.

The V end lost 1 base, the J end lost 0 bases, and 14 bases lay between the germline ends. CDR1 and CDR2 from the germline V gene are SGHTA and FQGTGA. CDR3 length: 17 amino acids. J is TRBJ2-3 and V is TRBV7-3, with D possibly being TRBD2 (6 bases). The sample comprised PBMCs. This receptor was obtained from a man aged 30 to 39 in good health and CMV-seropositive. The CDR3: CASSLNSRAGSTDTQYF. The CDR3 region has the DNA TGTGCCAGCAGCTTAAACTCTCGGGCGGGGAGCACAGATACGCAGTATTTT.